This record concerns one T cell receptor beta chain sequence. The sample comes from a study of glioma-infiltrating T cells after dendritic cell vaccination. Across the whole study: Patients received three intradermal dendritic cell vaccine injections at biweekly intervals.

Germline V gene lookup returns CDR1 MNHEY and CDR2 SVGAGI. With 7 bases clipped from V and 7 bases from J, the junction kept 11 bases outside the gene matches. The CDR3 consists of 15 residues. Up to 2 ug genomic DNA was used for TCRB CDR3 amplification. Amplification used 60 V beta primers and 13 J beta primers. Assay used: immunoSEQ multiplex PCR; TCRdb lists only in-frame clones, some missing. The table records tens of thousands of clones, about 90% of them present only once. The sample consisted of blood, taken before dendritic cell vaccination. This TCR derives from a human donor with glioblastoma. This chain links TRBV6-5 with TRBJ2-1, with 9 bases aligning to TRBD2. The CDR3 reads CASKGAGGRRNEQFF. CDR3 in DNA: TGTGCCAGCAAGGGAGCGGGGGGACGAAGGAATGAGCAGTTCTTC.